The rows below give T cell receptor beta chains drawn from one sample of a study of blood T cell repertoires in COVID-19. Produced via immunoSEQ multiplex PCR; TCRdb's table is partial and in-frame only. The table records approximately 250,000 clones, roughly 84% of them present only once. The sequenced material came from peripheral blood. These receptors all come from a man aged 60 to 69 with acute or convalescent COVID-19. The CDR3 runs from the conserved cysteine through the conserved F or W. The D gene is left open where the match is weak. The size of a clone is reported for some rows only, either as once, few or many, or as a class for expanded clones.

clone size: NA; D gene: NA; V gene: TRBV10-3; J gene: TRBJ2-5; CDR3 protein: CAISHGGETQYF; CDR3 DNA: TGTGCCATCAGCCACGGCGGGGAGACCCAGTACTTC
clone size: NA; D gene: NA; V gene: TRBV5-1; J gene: TRBJ2-6; CDR3 protein: CASSFGAGANVLTF; CDR3 DNA: TGCGCCAGCAGCTTTGGAGCTGGGGCCAACGTCCTGACTTTC
clone size: NA; D gene: TRBD2; V gene: TRBV2; J gene: TRBJ2-3; CDR3 protein: CASKGTSGGTDTQYF; CDR3 DNA: TGTGCCAGCAAAGGGACTAGCGGGGGGACAGATACGCAGTATTTT
clone size: NA; D gene: TRBD2; V gene: TRBV28; J gene: TRBJ2-1; CDR3 protein: CASSVREGRGEQFF; CDR3 DNA: TGTGCCAGCAGTGTAAGGGAGGGCCGGGGTGAGCAGTTCTTC
clone size: NA; D gene: NA; V gene: TRBV18; J gene: TRBJ2-1; CDR3 protein: CASSPNPRGNNEQFF; CDR3 DNA: TGTGCCAGCTCACCCAATCCGAGGGGGAACAATGAGCAGTTCTTC
clone size: NA; D gene: NA; V gene: TRBV19; J gene: TRBJ1-2; CDR3 protein: CASSTGAGYYGYTF; CDR3 DNA: TGTGCCAGTAGTACAGGGGCAGGGTACTATGGCTACACCTTC
clone size: few; D gene: NA; V gene: TRBV28; J gene: TRBJ1-2; CDR3 protein: CASSAQGYGYTF; CDR3 DNA: TGTGCCAGCAGTGCACAGGGATATGGCTACACCTTC
clone size: NA; D gene: NA; V gene: TRBV5-1; J gene: TRBJ1-1; CDR3 protein: CASSLDVGLGTEAFF; CDR3 DNA: TGCGCCAGCAGCTTGGATGTGGGGCTGGGCACTGAAGCTTTCTTT
clone size: NA; D gene: TRBD1; V gene: TRBV5-1; J gene: TRBJ2-7; CDR3 protein: CASSQGDKSYEQYF; CDR3 DNA: TGCGCCAGCAGCCAGGGGGACAAGTCCTACGAGCAGTACTTC
clone size: NA; D gene: NA; V gene: TRBV2; J gene: TRBJ1-3; CDR3 protein: CASSERQLHSGNTIYF; CDR3 DNA: TGTGCCAGCAGTGAAAGACAGTTGCACTCTGGAAACACCATATATTTT
clone size: NA; D gene: NA; V gene: TRBV18; J gene: TRBJ2-7; CDR3 protein: CASSYNRATGEQYF; CDR3 DNA: TGTGCCAGCTCATACAACAGGGCAACGGGGGAGCAGTACTTC
clone size: NA; D gene: NA; V gene: TRBV7-9; J gene: TRBJ2-7; CDR3 protein: CASQMGGGSYEQYF; CDR3 DNA: TGTGCCTCCCAAATGGGGGGAGGATCCTACGAGCAGTACTTC
clone size: NA; D gene: NA; V gene: TRBV28; J gene: TRBJ2-5; CDR3 protein: CASSLGGAGETQYF; CDR3 DNA: TGTGCCAGCAGTTTAGGGGGGGCAGGGGAGACCCAGTACTTC
clone size: NA; D gene: TRBD2; V gene: TRBV9; J gene: TRBJ2-1; CDR3 protein: CASSPTSGRNNEQFF; CDR3 DNA: TGTGCCAGCAGCCCAACTAGCGGGAGGAACAATGAGCAGTTCTTC
clone size: NA; D gene: NA; V gene: TRBV20-1; J gene: TRBJ2-1; CDR3 protein: CSASPGAGVSIEQFF; CDR3 DNA: TGCAGTGCTAGTCCGGGGGCGGGAGTCAGTATTGAGCAGTTCTTC
clone size: NA; D gene: NA; V gene: TRBV9; J gene: TRBJ2-7; CDR3 protein: CASSVTPGGEQYF; CDR3 DNA: TGTGCCAGCAGCGTGACTCCGGGCGGGGAGCAGTACTTC
clone size: NA; D gene: NA; V gene: TRBV6-5; J gene: TRBJ1-1; CDR3 protein: CASRTGMASTEAFF; CDR3 DNA: TGTGCCAGCAGAACCGGGATGGCGAGCACTGAAGCTTTCTTT
clone size: NA; D gene: TRBD1; V gene: TRBV18; J gene: TRBJ2-5; CDR3 protein: CASSPAPTGEQETQYF; CDR3 DNA: TGTGCCAGCTCACCCGCCCCTACAGGGGAGCAAGAGACCCAGTACTTC
clone size: few; D gene: TRBD2; V gene: TRBV5-1; J gene: TRBJ2-5; CDR3 protein: CASSQAGTSKETQYF; CDR3 DNA: TGCGCCAGCAGCCAAGCAGGGACTAGCAAGGAGACCCAGTACTTC
clone size: NA; D gene: NA; V gene: TRBV6-1; J gene: TRBJ1-1; CDR3 protein: CASTPDRIMNTEAFF; CDR3 DNA: TGTGCCAGCACCCCCGACAGGATCATGAACACTGAAGCTTTCTTT
clone size: NA; D gene: TRBD2; V gene: TRBV5-6; J gene: TRBJ2-7; CDR3 protein: CASSSKPGGGTYEQYF; CDR3 DNA: TGTGCCAGCAGCTCGAAACCGGGGGGAGGCACCTACGAGCAGTACTTC
clone size: NA; D gene: NA; V gene: TRBV7-3; J gene: TRBJ2-3; CDR3 protein: CASSHWRAATDTQYF; CDR3 DNA: TGTGCCAGCAGCCATTGGCGGGCCGCCACAGATACGCAGTATTTT
clone size: NA; D gene: TRBD2; V gene: TRBV19; J gene: TRBJ2-1; CDR3 protein: CASSPTPGLAGGISYNEQFF; CDR3 DNA: TGTGCCAGTAGTCCAACCCCGGGACTAGCGGGAGGAATCTCCTACAATGAGCAGTTCTTC
clone size: NA; D gene: NA; V gene: TRBV2; J gene: TRBJ2-5; CDR3 protein: CASGSWQETQYF; CDR3 DNA: TGTGCCAGCGGCTCCTGGCAAGAGACCCAGTACTTC
clone size: NA; D gene: TRBD1; V gene: TRBV27; J gene: TRBJ2-2; CDR3 protein: CASSLRTGGAGELFF; CDR3 DNA: TGTGCCAGCAGTTTGCGGACAGGGGGGGCCGGGGAGCTGTTTTTT
clone size: NA; D gene: NA; V gene: TRBV30; J gene: TRBJ1-5; CDR3 protein: CAWSVQGHQPQHF; CDR3 DNA: TGTGCCTGGAGTGTACAGGGTCATCAGCCCCAGCATTTT
clone size: NA; D gene: TRBD2; V gene: TRBV5-4; J gene: TRBJ2-1; CDR3 protein: CASSLGASGRALGNEQFF; CDR3 DNA: TGTGCCAGCAGCTTGGGGGCTAGCGGGAGGGCCCTCGGCAATGAGCAGTTCTTC
clone size: NA; D gene: NA; V gene: TRBV6-4; J gene: TRBJ2-1; CDR3 protein: CASSGGAWDNEQFF; CDR3 DNA: TGTGCCAGCAGTGGTGGGGCATGGGACAATGAGCAGTTCTTC
clone size: NA; D gene: TRBD2; V gene: TRBV15; J gene: TRBJ2-1; CDR3 protein: CATSRLAGANEQFF; CDR3 DNA: TGTGCCACCAGCAGACTAGCGGGGGCCAATGAGCAGTTCTTC
clone size: once; D gene: NA; V gene: TRBV7-2; J gene: TRBJ1-2; CDR3 protein: CASSKSDYGYTF; CDR3 DNA: TGTGCCAGCAGCAAATCTGACTATGGCTACACCTTC
clone size: once; D gene: TRBD2; V gene: TRBV7-9; J gene: TRBJ2-2; CDR3 protein: CASSLGLAGYTGELFF; CDR3 DNA: TGTGCCAGCAGCCTCGGACTAGCGGGATACACCGGGGAGCTGTTTTTT
clone size: NA; D gene: TRBD1; V gene: TRBV27; J gene: TRBJ1-2; CDR3 protein: CASSPSTGTIYGYTF; CDR3 DNA: TGTGCCAGCAGTCCTTCGACAGGGACGATCTATGGCTACACCTTC
clone size: NA; D gene: NA; V gene: TRBV28; J gene: TRBJ1-2; CDR3 protein: CASEFDYGYTF; CDR3 DNA: TGTGCCAGCGAGTTCGACTATGGCTACACCTTC